This T cell receptor beta chain originates from a study of T cells in pancreatic ductal adenocarcinoma (dated by TCRdb to 2016 to 2017). Context from the whole study: To learn about the adaptive T-cell response arising naturally, investigators profiled where tumor-infiltrating CD8+ T cells, together with suppressive cells, were located within resected pancreatic ductal adenocarcinoma, how abundant they were, and what qualities they showed.

The pancreatic ductal adenocarcinoma patients who were selected had gone through surgery without receiving any neoadjuvant therapy. Peripheral blood was collected in heparin tubes, and PBMCs were isolated by histopaque density gradient and cryopreserved in around 10% DMSO. Genomic DNA was extracted from six or seven PBMC and under 10 flash-frozen tumor specimens using the DNeasy Blood and Tissue Kit with Proteinase K and RNase treatment. In the case of this clone: Its target antigen remains unknown. Base qualities are not recorded, but no much larger clone differs from it by a single base.

Study-wide conclusions, independent of this receptor: T-cell clonality did not differ significantly between tumor and blood, with mean clonality approximately 0.11 in tumors and just over 0.07 in blood. Blood samples had more total productive templates and 6.5 to 8-fold more unique clonotypes than tumor samples. Tumor versus blood clonality comparisons may be biased because tumors are enriched in CD45RO+ effector rather than naive T cells, biasing toward lower diversity. Since most pancreatic cancer patients present with inoperable disease, the resected cohort was skewed toward the minority of patients who had early-stage disease.

The immunoSEQ hsTCRB kit was used to amplify TCR beta CDR3 regions from genomic DNA. An Illumina HiSeq system was used to carry out high-throughput TRB CDR3 sequencing. As for the original processing: The immunoSEQ software was used to analyze sequencing reads, and nonproductive sequences containing premature stops or frame-shifts were excluded. Clonality of the repertoire was calculated as one minus Shannon entropy normalized by log2 of the number of unique productive sequences. Held by TCRdb, this immuneACCESS table contains in-frame sequences only and omits some clones. Under half of the omission traces to an unresolved V gene where checked; the cause of the rest is unknown. Clonal size and the V and J genes are those of that table, whereas D and trimming came from the DNA. For this sample the table gives 85,000 to 120,000 clones, of which about 95% were detected only once. Of the sample, less than 4% falls within the top ten clones.

The sample taken for sequencing was PBMCs. This TCR came from a human donor with pancreatic ductal adenocarcinoma.

The CDR3 is CASTNYRNTEAFF. Read as DNA, the sequence is TGTGCCAGCACTAACTATCGGAACACTGAAGCTTTCTTT. Recombination linked TRBV6-5 to TRBJ1-1, with the D segment identity uncertain. From its cysteine to its phenylalanine, the CDR3 spans 13 amino acids. Only the CDR3 DNA is retained, 39 bases long and in frame from the first base. The germline V gene yields MNHEY for CDR1 and SVGAGI for CDR2. Between the V and J ends, shortened by 7 bases and 1 base respectively, the junction contains 10 bases.